This T cell receptor (beta chain) was identified during a study of T cell repertoires in cytomegalovirus infection. On the study more broadly: Peptides in the study included HLA-C-restricted and HLA-B-restricted CMV epitopes. An indication of both CMV infection and matching HLA type came from public TCR beta signatures.

The CDR3 is 13 residues long. Germline loops: CDR1 WSHSY, CDR2 SAAADI. V was pared by 3 bases and J by 14 bases, with 7 bases of the junction left unmatched. TCRdb analysed the reads with MiXCR anew, one entry per CDR3 protein. In the table there are approximately 990,000 distinct CDR3 sequences, 30% to 40% of which are singletons. This clonotype showed up just once. What it binds is unknown. This TCR came from a human donor in good health (CMV status not recorded). Some clones in this sample may be carry-over from other donors' samples. The source material was cultured CD8+ T cells from PBMCs, sampled from culture after CMV antigen stimulation. The rearrangement joins TRBV10-2 to TRBJ2-1; TRBD2 matches at 10 bases. As DNA, the CDR3 is TGCGCCAGCAGTGAATCGGGACTAGCGAATAAGTTCTTC. It encodes CASSESGLANKFF.